The rows below give T cell receptor beta chains drawn from one sample of a study of T cell responses to AZD1222 COVID-19 vaccine. Using immunoSEQ multiplex PCR, the repertoire was profiled, and TCRdb retains in-frame clones only, with some absent. This table has tens of thousands of clones, 85% appearing once. Sequences were derived from peripheral blood, sampled on day 0 of AZD1222 vaccination. Receptor source: an adult in good health. The CDR3 runs from the conserved cysteine through the conserved F or W. A D gene is named only where the DNA matches it firmly. The size field is filled for only some rows; it gives once, few, many or a size class.

v_call: TRBV12-5
clone_size: NA
j_call: TRBJ2-7
d_call: NA
cdr3_nt: TGTGCTAGTGGTTCCGGCTACGAGCAGTACTTC
cdr3_aa: CASGSGYEQYF

v_call: TRBV19
clone_size: NA
j_call: TRBJ2-7
d_call: NA
cdr3_nt: TGTGCCAGTTCTTCCCAACAGAGCTCCTACGAGCAGTACTTC
cdr3_aa: CASSSQQSSYEQYF

v_call: TRBV27
clone_size: NA
j_call: TRBJ1-2
d_call: TRBD1
cdr3_nt: TGTGCCAGCAGTTCTACCGGGACAGGGATCGGCTATGGCTACACCTTC
cdr3_aa: CASSSTGTGIGYGYTF

v_call: TRBV2
clone_size: NA
j_call: TRBJ1-3
d_call: NA
cdr3_nt: TGTGCCAGCAGTGTAGGTCCGATGAGTCGAAACACCATATATTTT
cdr3_aa: CASSVGPMSRNTIYF

v_call: TRBV11-2
clone_size: NA
j_call: TRBJ1-2
d_call: NA
cdr3_nt: TGTGCCAGCAGTTTTGGGGGGGGAGGTCACTATGGCTACACCTTC
cdr3_aa: CASSFGGGGHYGYTF

v_call: TRBV20-1
clone_size: NA
j_call: TRBJ1-1
d_call: NA
cdr3_nt: TGCAGTGCTGGGGGGGGATGGAGGTTTTTCTTT
cdr3_aa: CSAGGGWRFFF

v_call: TRBV23-1
clone_size: NA
j_call: TRBJ1-5
d_call: NA
cdr3_nt: TGCGCCAGCAGTCCTCCACGGGTGGACAGCGGCAATCAGCCCCAGCATTTT
cdr3_aa: CASSPPRVDSGNQPQHF

v_call: TRBV6-2/TRBV6-3
clone_size: NA
j_call: TRBJ2-7
d_call: NA
cdr3_nt: TGTGCCAGCAGTTACTCGTTCTACGAGCAGTACTTC
cdr3_aa: CASSYSFYEQYF

v_call: TRBV5-5
clone_size: NA
j_call: TRBJ2-7
d_call: NA
cdr3_nt: TGTGCCAGCAGCTTGGGGATGGGGGGCGAGCAGTACTTC
cdr3_aa: CASSLGMGGEQYF

v_call: TRBV7-2
clone_size: NA
j_call: TRBJ2-1
d_call: NA
cdr3_nt: TGTGCCAGCAGCTCGACCAGGGAGGTGCAGTTCTTC
cdr3_aa: CASSSTREVQFF

v_call: TRBV29-1
clone_size: NA
j_call: TRBJ1-2
d_call: TRBD1
cdr3_nt: TGCAGCGTTGCTGCCGGGACAGGGGAATATTCTGGCTACACCTTC
cdr3_aa: CSVAAGTGEYSGYTF

v_call: TRBV7-2
clone_size: NA
j_call: TRBJ1-3
d_call: TRBD1
cdr3_nt: TGTGCCAGCAGTTCATGGACAGGGATAAACACCATATATTTT
cdr3_aa: CASSSWTGINTIYF

v_call: TRBV9
clone_size: NA
j_call: TRBJ2-5
d_call: TRBD2
cdr3_nt: TGTGCCAGCAGCGTAGCGGGGGGGCCTCGGGAGACCCAGTACTTC
cdr3_aa: CASSVAGGPRETQYF

v_call: TRBV2
clone_size: NA
j_call: TRBJ2-7
d_call: NA
cdr3_nt: TGTGCCAGCATTTCGGGGTACGAGCAGTACTTC
cdr3_aa: CASISGYEQYF

v_call: TRBV24-1
clone_size: NA
j_call: TRBJ2-2
d_call: TRBD1
cdr3_nt: TGTGCCACCAGTGATTCGAAGGGGGCAAACACCGGGGAGCTGTTTTTT
cdr3_aa: CATSDSKGANTGELFF

v_call: TRBV6-5
clone_size: NA
j_call: TRBJ1-5
d_call: NA
cdr3_nt: TGTGCCAGCAGTTACTCCGGGAGGGGTAGCAATCAGCCCCAGCATTTT
cdr3_aa: CASSYSGRGSNQPQHF

v_call: TRBV7-3
clone_size: NA
j_call: TRBJ2-1
d_call: TRBD2
cdr3_nt: TGTGCCAGCAGCCCCGGACTAGCGGGGGTTAATGAGCAGTTCTTC
cdr3_aa: CASSPGLAGVNEQFF

v_call: TRBV11-3
clone_size: NA
j_call: TRBJ2-3
d_call: TRBD2
cdr3_nt: TGTGCCAGCAGCCCCTTAGCGGGGCCCACAGATACGCAGTATTTT
cdr3_aa: CASSPLAGPTDTQYF

v_call: TRBV2
clone_size: NA
j_call: TRBJ1-6
d_call: NA
cdr3_nt: TGTGCCAGCAGGACCTCCGGGACACATTATTCACCCCTCCACTTT
cdr3_aa: CASRTSGTHYSPLHF

v_call: TRBV9
clone_size: NA
j_call: TRBJ2-3
d_call: TRBD2
cdr3_nt: TGTGCCAGCAGCGTAGGACTAGCGGGTATAGATACGCAGTATTTT
cdr3_aa: CASSVGLAGIDTQYF

v_call: TRBV24-1
clone_size: NA
j_call: TRBJ1-2
d_call: TRBD1
cdr3_nt: TGTGCCACCAGTGATCAGGGACAGGTCTATGGCTACACCTTC
cdr3_aa: CATSDQGQVYGYTF

v_call: TRBV4-3
clone_size: few
j_call: TRBJ1-2
d_call: TRBD1
cdr3_nt: TGCGCCAGCAGCCAGGCTGAGACAGGGGGCGACTATGGCTACACCTTC
cdr3_aa: CASSQAETGGDYGYTF

v_call: TRBV9
clone_size: NA
j_call: TRBJ2-1
d_call: TRBD1
cdr3_nt: TGTGCCAGCAGCGCCCAGACAGGGGGCCGGGGGAGTGAGCAGTTCTTC
cdr3_aa: CASSAQTGGRGSEQFF

v_call: TRBV19
clone_size: NA
j_call: TRBJ2-1
d_call: TRBD1
cdr3_nt: TGTGCCAGTAAAATTGGGACAGCTTACAATGAGCAGTTCTTC
cdr3_aa: CASKIGTAYNEQFF

v_call: TRBV15
clone_size: NA
j_call: TRBJ1-1
d_call: NA
cdr3_nt: TGTGCCACCACCACAAAAGGTCCAATGAACACTGAAGCTTTCTTT
cdr3_aa: CATTTKGPMNTEAFF